This entry describes one T cell receptor beta chain. This CDR3 is built from 14 residues. The germline V gene encodes CDR1 PRHDT and CDR2 FYEKMQ (reference sequence). The authors made the TRB cDNA libraries by 5' RACE using UMI labels. Each CDR3 protein gets one entry in TCRdb, which reprocessed the 5' RACE reads and gives no DNA. In all, the sample yields some 130,000 distinct CDR3 sequences. This sample was included in a study of CXCR3-negative and CXCR3-positive naive CD8 T cells. The chain carries TRBV13 and TRBJ1-2. Material: naive CXCR3- CD8+ T cells from blood. Stated subset: CD45RO-CCR7+CD27+CD95- naive CD8+ T cells lacking CXCR3 (TNR3-). The receptor comes from a human donor in good health. Some clones in this sample may be carry-over from other donors' samples. The CDR3 loop is CASSFPGSPYGYTF.